This TCR beta chain was sequenced in a study of PD-1 blockade in mismatch repair-deficient tumors. Study-wide background: Patients had about 13 mismatch repair-deficient cancer types and were previously treated and progressing.

Assay: immunoSEQ multiplex PCR; the TCRdb copy retains only in-frame clones and omits some. The sample holds about 51,000 clones, about 80% seen once. Remarks on this clone: Antigen specificity is unknown.

Overall study results and limits: Rapid post-treatment expansion, then contraction, generally preceding radiologic response, marked tumor-resident clones.

The trim removed 7 bases at V and 1 base at J, leaving 12 bases unmatched. Germline V gene sequence: CDR1 LNHDA, CDR2 SQIVND (reference sequence). CDR3 length: 16 amino acids. Every patient had mismatch repair deficiency by PCR or immunohistochemistry. The source is an adult with mismatch repair-deficient cancer. Here the sequenced sample was peripheral blood, taken 4 weeks after starting pembrolizumab. J is TRBJ1-2 and V is TRBV19; 7 bases match TRBD1. CDR3 loop: CASTLSPGQSNYGYTF. CDR3 nucleotides: TGTGCCAGTACCCTTTCCCCGGGACAGAGTAACTATGGCTACACCTTC.